These 10 T cell receptor beta chains were all obtained from the same sample, sequenced in a study of OX40 agonist ivuxolimab in advanced cancers. Sequencing used immunoSEQ multiplex PCR; TCRdb keeps in-frame clones, though not all of them. The sample lists roughly 71,000 clones; about 91% were seen once. The input for sequencing was CD4+ or CD8+ T cells sorted from blood, taken in a trial of the OX40 agonist ivuxolimab. The receptors were sampled from an adult with an advanced solid tumor such as melanoma, head and neck, liver or kidney cancer.

This sequence joins TRBV10-3 and TRBJ1-2; tentative D call: TRBD1 (6 bases). This CDR3 contains 15 residues. Deletions cut 0 bases from V and 4 bases from J, with 12 bases between. Germline V gives CDR1 ENHRY, CDR2 SYGVKD. CDR3 sequence reads: CAISESGGGPYGYTF. Here the CDR3 DNA reads TGTGCCATCAGTGAGTCCGGGGGGGGGCCCTATGGCTACACCTTC.

The rearrangement joins TRBV5-6 to TRBJ2-7; TRBD1 aligns across 8 bases. The CDR3 sequence is 16 residues long. In germline, CDR1 is SGHDT, CDR2 YYEEEE. The V segment lost 4 bases and the J segment 9 bases; nucleotides outside the gene matches: 18. CDR3 coding DNA: TGTGCCAGCAGCCCTCTTGGGACAGGAGACCCACTCATGCAGTACTTC. Its protein is CASSPLGTGDPLMQYF. The full variable domain, rest sourced from reference TRBV5-6 and TRBJ2-7, is DAGVTQSPTHLIKTRGQQVTLRCSPKSGHDTVSWYQQALGQGPQFIFQYYEEEERQRGNFPDRFSGHQFPNYSSELNVNALLLGDSALYLCASSPLGTGDPLMQYFGPGTRLTVT.

This clone is a singleton in its sample. The CDR3: CAISAGSPMEGEQFF. CDR3 nucleotide sequence: TGTGCCATCAGTGCCGGCTCCCCCATGGAGGGCGAGCAGTTCTTC. V is TRBV10-3 and J is TRBJ2-1, with a tentative D call TRBD2 (6 bases). Trimming removed 4 bases from V and 10 bases from J, with 20 bases in between. The CDR3 length is 15 residues. Germline V gene data show CDR1 as ENHRY and CDR2 as SYGVKD.

The chain has TRBV5-1 and TRBJ2-5, with unresolved D. The DNA end favors TRBJ2-7, so the J call may be wrong. The CDR3 is made up of 12 amino acids. Per the germline V gene, CDR1 is SGHRS and CDR2 is YFSETQ. In nucleotides, the CDR3 is TGCGCCAGCAGTCAAACACTCGGCGAGCAGTACTTC. It yields the protein CASSQTLGEQYF.

The chain joins TRBV4-1 to TRBJ2-2; D might be TRBD1 or TRBD2, each matching 5 bases. From germline, CDR1 is MGHRA and CDR2 YSYEKL. The CDR3 sequence is 18 residues long. Trimming took 2 bases from V and 2 from J, leaving 18 bases between them. CDR3 sequence (DNA): TGCGCCAGCAGCCAATCCATATTAGTGGGACCAAACACCGGGGAGCTGTTTTTT. Protein product: CASSQSILVGPNTGELFF.

This sequence joins TRBV29-1 and TRBJ2-7, with 8 positions matching TRBD1. The CDR3 covers 15 residues. Germline CDR1 SQVTM, CDR2 ANQGSEA. V lost 2 bases and J lost 5; bases outside the gene matches: 11. The CDR3, as DNA: TGCAGCGTTGAACGGTTAGCAGGGGGCATCCACGAGCAGTACTTC. It codes for CSVERLAGGIHEQYF.

The CDR3 is CASGPESLGYTF. CDR3 DNA: TGTGCCAGCGGTCCGGAGTCCCTAGGCTACACCTTC. The chain links TRBV6-6 to TRBJ1-2, with D unresolved. CDR1 and CDR2 (germline): MNHNY, SVGAGI (reference sequence). The V gene lost 8 bases and the J gene lost 8 bases, with 15 bases spanning the gap. The CDR3 is 12 residues long.

The genes are TRBV6-6 and TRBJ1-5; perhaps TRBD1 as D (6 bases). The CDR3 consists of 13 residues. CDR1 MNHNY and CDR2 SVGAGI come from the germline V gene (reference sequence). V lost 4 bases and J lost 7, with 11 bases in between. The CDR3 DNA reads as TGTGCCAGCAGTTCAGGGACATCCCAGCCCCAGCATTTT. It translates to CASSSGTSQPQHF.

The chain employs TRBV11-2 and TRBJ2-2, with D perhaps given as TRBD1 or TRBD2 (5 bases each). Trimming stripped 1 base from V and 3 bases from J, with 12 bases between. This CDR3 is 16 amino acids long. In germline, CDR1 is SGHAT, CDR2 FQNNGV. This CDR3 reads CASSLVAGRYTGELFF. CDR3 coding DNA: TGTGCCAGCAGCTTAGTCGCAGGGAGATACACCGGGGAGCTGTTTTTT.

This clone was detected once. The gene calls are TRBV19 and TRBJ2-2; D unclear. Per the germline V gene, CDR1 is LNHDA and CDR2 is SQIVND (reference sequence). This CDR3 region has 11 residues. V was trimmed by 4 bases and J by 7 bases, leaving 4 bases between them. DNA of the CDR3: TGTGCCAGTAGTACGTACGGGGAGCTGTTTTTT. It yields the protein CASSTYGELFF. Full variable domain (missing parts from reference TRBV19 and TRBJ2-2): DGGITQSPKYLFRKEGQNVTLSCEQNLNHDAMYWYRQDPGQGLRLIYYSQIVNDFQKGDIAEGYSVSREKKESFPLTVTSAQKNPTAFYLCASSTYGELFFGEGSRLTVL.